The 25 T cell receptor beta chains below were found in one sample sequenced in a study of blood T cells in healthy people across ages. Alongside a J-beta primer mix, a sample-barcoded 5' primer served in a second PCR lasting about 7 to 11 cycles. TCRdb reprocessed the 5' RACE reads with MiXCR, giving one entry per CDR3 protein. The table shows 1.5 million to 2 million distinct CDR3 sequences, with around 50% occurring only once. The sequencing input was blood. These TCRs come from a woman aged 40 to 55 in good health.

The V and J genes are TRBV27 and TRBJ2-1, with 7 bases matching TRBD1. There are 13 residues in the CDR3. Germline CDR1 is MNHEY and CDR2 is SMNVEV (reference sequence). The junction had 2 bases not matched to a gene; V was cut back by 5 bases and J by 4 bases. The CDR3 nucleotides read TGTGCCAGCAGTGGACAGGCGTACAATGAGCAGTTCTTC. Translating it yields CASSGQAYNEQFF.

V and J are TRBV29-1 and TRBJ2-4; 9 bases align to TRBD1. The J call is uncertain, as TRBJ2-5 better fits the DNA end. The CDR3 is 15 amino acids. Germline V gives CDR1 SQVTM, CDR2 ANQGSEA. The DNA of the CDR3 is TGCAGCGTTCCAGGCACAGGGGGCGCACGAGAGACCCAGTACTTC. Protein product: CSVPGTGGARETQYF.

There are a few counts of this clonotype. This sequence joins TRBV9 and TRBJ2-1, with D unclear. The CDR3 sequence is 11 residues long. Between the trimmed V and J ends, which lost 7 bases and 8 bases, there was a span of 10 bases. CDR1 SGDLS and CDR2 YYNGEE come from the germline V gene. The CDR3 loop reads CASGGVYEQFF. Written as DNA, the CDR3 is TGTGCCAGCGGTGGGGTGTATGAGCAGTTCTTC.

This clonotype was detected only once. CDR3 amino acids: CASSVNTQWEQFF. In DNA, the CDR3 is TGTGCCAGCAGCGTAAATACCCAATGGGAGCAGTTCTTC. The rearrangement uses TRBV9 and TRBJ2-1; D ambiguous. Germline lookup yields CDR1 SGDLS and CDR2 YYNGEE. The germline V and J ends were trimmed by 1 base and 10 bases, with 12 bases remaining between them. The CDR3 runs 13 residues.

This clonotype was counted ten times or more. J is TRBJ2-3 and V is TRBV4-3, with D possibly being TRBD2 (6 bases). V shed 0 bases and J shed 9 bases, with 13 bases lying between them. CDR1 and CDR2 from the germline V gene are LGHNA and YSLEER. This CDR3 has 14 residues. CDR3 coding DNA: TGCGCCAGCAGCCAAGATCGGGGAGGAGACACGCAGTATTTT. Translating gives CASSQDRGGDTQYF.

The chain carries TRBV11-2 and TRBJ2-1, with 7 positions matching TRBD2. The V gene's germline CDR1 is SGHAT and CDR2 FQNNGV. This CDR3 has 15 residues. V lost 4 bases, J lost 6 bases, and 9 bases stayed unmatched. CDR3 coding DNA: TGTGCCAGCAGCTCCCAGGGAGCGGGGCTCAATGAGCAGTTCTTC. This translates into CASSSQGAGLNEQFF.

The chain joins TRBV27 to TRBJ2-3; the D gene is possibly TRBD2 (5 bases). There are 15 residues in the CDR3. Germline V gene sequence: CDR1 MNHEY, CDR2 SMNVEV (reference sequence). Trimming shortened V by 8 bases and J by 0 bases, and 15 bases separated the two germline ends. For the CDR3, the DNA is TGTGCCAGCGCCAAGACGGGGATTAGCACAGATACGCAGTATTTT. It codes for CASAKTGISTDTQYF.

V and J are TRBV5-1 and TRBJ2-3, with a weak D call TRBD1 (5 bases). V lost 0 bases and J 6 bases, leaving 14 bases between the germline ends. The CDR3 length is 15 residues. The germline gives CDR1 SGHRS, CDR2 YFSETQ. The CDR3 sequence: CASSLDGANVDTQYF. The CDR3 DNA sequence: TGCGCCAGCAGCTTGGATGGGGCCAATGTGGATACGCAGTATTTT. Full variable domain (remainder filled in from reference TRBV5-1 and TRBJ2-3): KAGVTQTPRYLIKTRGQQVTLSCSPISGHRSVSWYQQTPGQGLQFLFEYFSETQRNKGNFPGRFSGRQFSNSRSEMNVSTLELGDSALYLCASSLDGANVDTQYFGPGTRLTVL.

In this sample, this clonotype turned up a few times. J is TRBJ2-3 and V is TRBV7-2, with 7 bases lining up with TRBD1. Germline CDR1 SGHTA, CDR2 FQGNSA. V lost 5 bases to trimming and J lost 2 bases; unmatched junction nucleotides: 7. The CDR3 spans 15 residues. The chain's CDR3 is CASSPWGQNTDTQYF. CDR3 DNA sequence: TGTGCCAGCAGCCCCTGGGGACAGAACACAGATACGCAGTATTTT.

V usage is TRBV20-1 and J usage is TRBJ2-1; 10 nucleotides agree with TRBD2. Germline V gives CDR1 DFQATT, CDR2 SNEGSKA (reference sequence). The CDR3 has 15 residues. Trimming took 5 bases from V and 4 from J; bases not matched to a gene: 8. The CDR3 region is CSAGKLAGSYNEQFF. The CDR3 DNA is TGCAGTGCTGGAAAACTAGCGGGGTCGTACAATGAGCAGTTCTTC.

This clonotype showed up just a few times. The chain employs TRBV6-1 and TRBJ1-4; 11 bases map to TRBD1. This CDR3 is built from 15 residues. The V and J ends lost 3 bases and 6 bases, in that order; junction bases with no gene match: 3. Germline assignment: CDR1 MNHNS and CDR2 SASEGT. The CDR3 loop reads CASSDGQGAYEKLFF. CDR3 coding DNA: TGTGCCAGCAGTGATGGACAGGGGGCATATGAAAAACTGTTTTTT.

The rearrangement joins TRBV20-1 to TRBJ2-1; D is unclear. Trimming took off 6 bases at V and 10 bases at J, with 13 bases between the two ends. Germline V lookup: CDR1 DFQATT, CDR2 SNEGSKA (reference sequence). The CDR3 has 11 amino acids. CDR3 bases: TGCAGTGCCAAGTCAGTTCAGGAGCAGTTCTTC. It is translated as CSAKSVQEQFF.

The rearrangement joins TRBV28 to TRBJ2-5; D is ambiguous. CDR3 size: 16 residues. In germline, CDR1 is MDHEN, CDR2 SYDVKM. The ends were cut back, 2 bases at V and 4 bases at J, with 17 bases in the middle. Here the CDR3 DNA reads TGTGCCAGCAGTTTAGTTAGAATCGGCTCTAGAGAGACCCAGTACTTC. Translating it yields CASSLVRIGSRETQYF.

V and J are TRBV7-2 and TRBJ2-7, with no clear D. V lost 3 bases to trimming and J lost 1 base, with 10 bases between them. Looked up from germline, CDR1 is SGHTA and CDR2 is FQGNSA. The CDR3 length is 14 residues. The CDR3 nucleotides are TGTGCCAGCAGCTTTCGGCGGAAATCCTACGAGCAGTACTTC. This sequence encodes CASSFRRKSYEQYF. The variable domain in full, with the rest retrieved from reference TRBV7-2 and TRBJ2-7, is GAGVSQSPSNKVTEKGKDVELRCDPISGHTALYWYRQSLGQGLEFLIYFQGNSAPDKSGLPSDRFSAERTGGSVSTLTIQRTQQEDSAVYLCASSFRRKSYEQYFGPGTRLTVT.

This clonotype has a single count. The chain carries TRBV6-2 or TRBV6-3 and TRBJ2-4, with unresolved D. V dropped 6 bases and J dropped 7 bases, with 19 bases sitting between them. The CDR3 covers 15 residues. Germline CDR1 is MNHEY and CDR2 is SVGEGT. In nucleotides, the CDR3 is TGTGCCAGCAGATCCAACCGGGTAGGGATTAACATTCAGTACTTC. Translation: CASRSNRVGINIQYF.

For the CDR3, the DNA is TGTGCCAGCATACAAGTCCCAATGAAACAGGGAGCCCAAGAAACGCAGTATTTT. The encoded protein is CASIQVPMKQGAQETQYF. The chain recombines TRBV6-2 or TRBV6-3 with TRBJ2-3; the D gene is possibly TRBD1 (6 bases). This CDR3 spans 18 amino acids. Germline V gene lookup returns CDR1 MNHEY and CDR2 SVGEGT. The V gene lost 7 bases and the J gene lost 9 bases, with 32 bases spanning the gap.

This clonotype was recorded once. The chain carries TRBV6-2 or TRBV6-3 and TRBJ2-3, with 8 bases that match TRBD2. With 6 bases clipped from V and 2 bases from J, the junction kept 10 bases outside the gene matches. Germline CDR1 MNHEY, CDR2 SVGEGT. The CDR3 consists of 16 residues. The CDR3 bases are TGTGCCAGCAGACGGACGAGCGGGGGTCCCACAGATACGCAGTATTTT. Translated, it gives CASRRTSGGPTDTQYF.

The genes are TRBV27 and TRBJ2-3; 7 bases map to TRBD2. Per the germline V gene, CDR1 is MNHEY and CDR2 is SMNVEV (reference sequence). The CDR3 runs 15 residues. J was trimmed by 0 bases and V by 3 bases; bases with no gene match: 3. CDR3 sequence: CASSFVSGSTDTQYF. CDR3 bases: TGTGCCAGCAGTTTCGTTAGCGGGAGCACAGATACGCAGTATTTT.

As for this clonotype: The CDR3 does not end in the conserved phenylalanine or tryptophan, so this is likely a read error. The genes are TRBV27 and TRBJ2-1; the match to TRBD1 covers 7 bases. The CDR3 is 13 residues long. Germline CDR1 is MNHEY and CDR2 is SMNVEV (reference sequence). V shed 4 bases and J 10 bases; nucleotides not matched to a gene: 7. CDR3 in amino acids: CASSSHRGGEQFS. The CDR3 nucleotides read TGTGCCAGCAGTTCGCACAGGGGCGGGGAGCAGTTCTCC.

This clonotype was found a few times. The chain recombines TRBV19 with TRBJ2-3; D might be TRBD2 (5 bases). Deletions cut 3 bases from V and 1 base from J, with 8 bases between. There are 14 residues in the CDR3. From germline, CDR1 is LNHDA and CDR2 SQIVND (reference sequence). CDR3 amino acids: CASSILGGTDTQYF. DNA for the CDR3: TGTGCCAGTAGTATTCTCGGGGGCACAGATACGCAGTATTTT. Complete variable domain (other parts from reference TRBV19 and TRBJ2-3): DGGITQSPKYLFRKEGQNVTLSCEQNLNHDAMYWYRQDPGQGLRLIYYSQIVNDFQKGDIAEGYSVSREKKESFPLTVTSAQKNPTAFYLCASSILGGTDTQYFGPGTRLTVL.

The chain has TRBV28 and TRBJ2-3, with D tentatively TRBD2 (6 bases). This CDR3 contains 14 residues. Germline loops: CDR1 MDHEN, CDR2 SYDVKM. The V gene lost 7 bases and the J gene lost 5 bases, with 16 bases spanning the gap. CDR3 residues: CASIRRDGKDTQYF. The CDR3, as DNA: TGTGCCAGCATCAGGAGGGATGGGAAAGATACGCAGTATTTT. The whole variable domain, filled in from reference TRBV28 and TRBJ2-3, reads DVKVTQSSRYLVKRTGEKVFLECVQDMDHENMFWYRQDPGLGLRLIYFSYDVKMKEKGDIPEGYSVSREKKERFSLILESASTNQTSMYLCASIRRDGKDTQYFGPGTRLTVL.

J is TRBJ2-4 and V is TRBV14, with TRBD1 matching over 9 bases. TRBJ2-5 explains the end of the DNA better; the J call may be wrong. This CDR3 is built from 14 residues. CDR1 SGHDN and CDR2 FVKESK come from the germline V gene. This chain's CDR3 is CASSDRGVQETQYF. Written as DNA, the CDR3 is TGTGCCAGCTCTGACAGGGGGGTCCAAGAGACCCAGTACTTC.

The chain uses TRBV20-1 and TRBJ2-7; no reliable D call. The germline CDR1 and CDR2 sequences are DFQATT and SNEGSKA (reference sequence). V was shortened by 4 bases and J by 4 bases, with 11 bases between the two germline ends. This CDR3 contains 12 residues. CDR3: CSAMKIEYEQYF. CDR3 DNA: TGCAGTGCTATGAAAATAGAATACGAGCAGTACTTC.

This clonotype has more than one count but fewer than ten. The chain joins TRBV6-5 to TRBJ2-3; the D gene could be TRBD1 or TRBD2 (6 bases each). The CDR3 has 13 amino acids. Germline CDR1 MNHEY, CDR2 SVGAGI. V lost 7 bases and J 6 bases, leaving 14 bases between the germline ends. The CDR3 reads CASNRGGKDTQYF. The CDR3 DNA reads TGTGCCAGCAATCGAGGGGGGAAGGATACGCAGTATTTT.

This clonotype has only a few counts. This CDR3 reads CSARASVGGDGYTF. The CDR3 DNA follows: TGCAGTGCTAGAGCCTCGGTAGGGGGCGATGGCTACACCTTC. The V gene is TRBV20-1, the J gene TRBJ1-2, with 7 bases matching TRBD1. After removal of 1 base from V and 6 bases from J, the junction contained 8 bases not matched to a gene. Germline V gene sequence: CDR1 DFQATT, CDR2 SNEGSKA (reference sequence). The CDR3 is 14 residues long.